Detailed here is one T cell receptor beta chain. These data belong to a study of regulatory and conventional T cells in RAG deficiency. Germline CDR1 and CDR2: SGHRS and YFSETQ. Trimming took 0 bases from V and 2 from J; bases not matched to a gene: 5. This CDR3 has 16 residues. Profiling relied on immunoSEQ multiplex PCR, and the TCRdb table lists in-frame clones only, not all of them. The sample includes 40,000 to 55,000 clones, 85% to 90% of them seen just once. Blood CD4+ CD25-low CD127-high conventional T cells supplied the genomic DNA template. These data also featured in a second study, about regulatory T cells. That paper states: The primer mix had 52 TRBV and 13 TRBJ primers. In patients, unique TRB V-J pairs were restricted and V/J usage skewed, especially in Tregs.

This chain uses TRBV5-1 with TRBJ2-3, with 8 nucleotides matching TRBD2. This TCR derives from a human donor in good health. Sequenced material: CD4+ effector T cells sorted from blood. CDR3 sequence (DNA): TGCGCCAGCAGCTTGGCCCCGGGAGGGCCCACAGATACGCAGTATTTT. Its protein is CASSLAPGGPTDTQYF.